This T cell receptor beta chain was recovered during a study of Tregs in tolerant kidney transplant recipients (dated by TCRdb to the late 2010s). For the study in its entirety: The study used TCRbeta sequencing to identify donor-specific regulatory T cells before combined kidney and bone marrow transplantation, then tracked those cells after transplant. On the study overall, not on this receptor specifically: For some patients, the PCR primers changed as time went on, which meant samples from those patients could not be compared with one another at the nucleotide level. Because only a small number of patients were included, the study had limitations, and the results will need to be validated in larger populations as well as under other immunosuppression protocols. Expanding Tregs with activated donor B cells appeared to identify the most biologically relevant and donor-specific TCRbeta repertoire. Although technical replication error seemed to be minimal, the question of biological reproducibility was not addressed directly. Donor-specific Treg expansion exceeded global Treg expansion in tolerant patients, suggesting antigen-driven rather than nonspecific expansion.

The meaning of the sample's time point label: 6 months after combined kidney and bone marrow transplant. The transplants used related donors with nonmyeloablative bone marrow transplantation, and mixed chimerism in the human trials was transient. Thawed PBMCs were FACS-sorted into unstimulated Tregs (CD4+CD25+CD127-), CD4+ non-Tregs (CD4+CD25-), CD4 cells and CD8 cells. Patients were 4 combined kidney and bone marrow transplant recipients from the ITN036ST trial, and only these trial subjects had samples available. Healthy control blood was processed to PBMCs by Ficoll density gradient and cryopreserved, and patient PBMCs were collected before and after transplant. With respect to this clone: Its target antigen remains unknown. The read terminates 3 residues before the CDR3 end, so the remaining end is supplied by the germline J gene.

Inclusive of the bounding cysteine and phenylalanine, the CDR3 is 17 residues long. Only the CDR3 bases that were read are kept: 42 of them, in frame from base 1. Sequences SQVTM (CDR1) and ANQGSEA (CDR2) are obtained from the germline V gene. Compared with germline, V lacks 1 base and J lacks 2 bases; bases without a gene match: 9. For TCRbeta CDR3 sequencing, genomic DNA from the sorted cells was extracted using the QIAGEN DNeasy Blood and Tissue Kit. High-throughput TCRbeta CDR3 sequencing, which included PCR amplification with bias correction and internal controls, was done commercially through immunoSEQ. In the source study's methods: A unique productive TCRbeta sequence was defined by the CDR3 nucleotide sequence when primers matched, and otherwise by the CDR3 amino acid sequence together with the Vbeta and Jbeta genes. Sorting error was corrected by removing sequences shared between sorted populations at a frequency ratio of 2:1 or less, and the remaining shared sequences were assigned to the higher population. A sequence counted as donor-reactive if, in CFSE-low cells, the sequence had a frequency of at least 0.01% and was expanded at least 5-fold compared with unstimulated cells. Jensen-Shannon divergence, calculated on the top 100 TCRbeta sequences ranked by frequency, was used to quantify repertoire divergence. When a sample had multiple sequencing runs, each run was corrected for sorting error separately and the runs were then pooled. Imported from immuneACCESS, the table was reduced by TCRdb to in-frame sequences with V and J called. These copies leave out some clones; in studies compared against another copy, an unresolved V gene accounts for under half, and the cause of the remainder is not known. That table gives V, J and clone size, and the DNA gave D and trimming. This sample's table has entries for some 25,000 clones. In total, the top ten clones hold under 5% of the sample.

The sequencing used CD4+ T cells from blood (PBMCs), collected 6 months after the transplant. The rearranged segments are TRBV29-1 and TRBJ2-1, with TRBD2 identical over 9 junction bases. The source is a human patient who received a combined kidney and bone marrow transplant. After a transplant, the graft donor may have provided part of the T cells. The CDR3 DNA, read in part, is TGCAGCGTTGAAGGCCTACGGACTAGCGAACCCTACAATGAG. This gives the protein CSVEGLRTSEPYNE. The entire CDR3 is CSVEGLRTSEPYNEQFF.